This entry concerns a single T cell receptor (beta chain). The sample belongs to a study of identical twins. Via MiXCR, TCRdb re-called the 5' RACE reads, giving one row per CDR3 protein. Of approximately 700,000 distinct CDR3 sequences listed, 6.1% are singletons. The germline V gene encodes CDR1 LGHDT and CDR2 YNNKEL (reference sequence). V lost 1 base and J 9 bases, leaving 6 bases between the germline ends. The length of the CDR3 is 12 residues. V and J are TRBV3-1 and TRBJ2-2, with D perhaps assigned TRBD1 or TRBD2 (5 bases each). The sequence was obtained from a man aged 18 to 35 in good health. The sequenced sample consisted of naive T cells sorted from blood. The CDR3 DNA reads TGTGCCAGCAGCCAAGGGGACCGGGAGCTGTTTTTT. Its protein product is CASSQGDRELFF. The whole variable domain, filled in from reference TRBV3-1 and TRBJ2-2, reads DTAVSQTPKYLVTQMGNDKSIKCEQNLGHDTMYWYKQDSKKFLKIMFSYNNKELIINETVPNRFSPKSPDKAHLNLHINSLELGDSAVYFCASSQGDRELFFGEGSRLTVL.